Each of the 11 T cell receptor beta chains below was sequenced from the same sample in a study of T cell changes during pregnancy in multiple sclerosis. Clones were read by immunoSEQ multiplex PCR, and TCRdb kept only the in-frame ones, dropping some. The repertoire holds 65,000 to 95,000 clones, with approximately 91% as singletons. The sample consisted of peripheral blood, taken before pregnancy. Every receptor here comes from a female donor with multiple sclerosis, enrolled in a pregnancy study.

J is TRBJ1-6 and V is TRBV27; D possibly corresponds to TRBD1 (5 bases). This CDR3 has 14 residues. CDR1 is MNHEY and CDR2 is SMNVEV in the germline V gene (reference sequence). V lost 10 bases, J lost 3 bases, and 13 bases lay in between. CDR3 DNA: TGTGCCACGGGGGGGGTTGGCTATAATTCACCCCTCCACTTT. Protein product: CATGGVGYNSPLHF.

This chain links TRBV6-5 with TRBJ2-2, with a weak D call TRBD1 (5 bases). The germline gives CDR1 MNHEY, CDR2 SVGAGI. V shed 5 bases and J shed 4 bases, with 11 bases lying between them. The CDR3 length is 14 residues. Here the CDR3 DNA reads TGTGCCAGCAGTGAGACAGCGCTCACCGGGGAGCTGTTTTTT. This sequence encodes CASSETALTGELFF.

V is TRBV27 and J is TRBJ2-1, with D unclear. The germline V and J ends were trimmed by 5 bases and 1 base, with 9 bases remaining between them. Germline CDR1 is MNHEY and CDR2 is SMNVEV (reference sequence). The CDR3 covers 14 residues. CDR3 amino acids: CASSPGASYNEQFF. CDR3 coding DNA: TGTGCCAGCAGTCCGGGTGCGTCCTACAATGAGCAGTTCTTC.

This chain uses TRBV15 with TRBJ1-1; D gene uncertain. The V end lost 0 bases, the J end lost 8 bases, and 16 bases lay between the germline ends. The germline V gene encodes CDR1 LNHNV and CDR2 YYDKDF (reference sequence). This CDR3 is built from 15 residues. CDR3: CATSRDWAASREAFF. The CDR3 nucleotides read TGTGCCACCAGCAGAGATTGGGCAGCCTCTCGCGAAGCTTTCTTT.

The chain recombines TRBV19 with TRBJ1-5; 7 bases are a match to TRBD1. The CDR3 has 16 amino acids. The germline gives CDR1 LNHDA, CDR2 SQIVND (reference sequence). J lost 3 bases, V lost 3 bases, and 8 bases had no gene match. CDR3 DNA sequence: TGTGCCAGTAGTATTTTCAGACAGGGAGTCAATCAGCCCCAGCATTTT. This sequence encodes CASSIFRQGVNQPQHF.

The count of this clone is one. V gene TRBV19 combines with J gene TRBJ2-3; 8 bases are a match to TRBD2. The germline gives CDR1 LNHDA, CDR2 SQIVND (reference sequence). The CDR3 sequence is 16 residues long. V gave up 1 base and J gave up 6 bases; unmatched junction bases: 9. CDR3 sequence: CASSIGPSGFLDTQYF. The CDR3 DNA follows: TGTGCCAGTAGTATAGGGCCTAGCGGGTTCCTGGATACGCAGTATTTT.

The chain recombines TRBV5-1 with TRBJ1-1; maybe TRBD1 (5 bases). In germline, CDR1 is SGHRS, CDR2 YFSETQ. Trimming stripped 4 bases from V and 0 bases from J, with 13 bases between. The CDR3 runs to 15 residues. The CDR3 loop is CASSGYRNMNTEAFF. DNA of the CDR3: TGCGCCAGCAGCGGATACAGGAATATGAACACTGAAGCTTTCTTT. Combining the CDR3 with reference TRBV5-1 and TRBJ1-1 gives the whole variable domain KAGVTQTPRYLIKTRGQQVTLSCSPISGHRSVSWYQQTPGQGLQFLFEYFSETQRNKGNFPGRFSGRQFSNSRSEMNVSTLELGDSALYLCASSGYRNMNTEAFFGQGTRLTVV.

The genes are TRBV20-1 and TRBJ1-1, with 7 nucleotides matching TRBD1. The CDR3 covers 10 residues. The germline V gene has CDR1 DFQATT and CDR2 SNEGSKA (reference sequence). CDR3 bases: TGCAGGCCGGGACAGCTTGGGGCTTTCTTT. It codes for CRPGQLGAFF.

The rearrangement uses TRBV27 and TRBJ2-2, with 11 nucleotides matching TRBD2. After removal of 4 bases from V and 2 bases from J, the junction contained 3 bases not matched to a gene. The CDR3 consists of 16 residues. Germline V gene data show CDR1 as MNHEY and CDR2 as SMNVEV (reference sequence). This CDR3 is CASSYGTSGNTGELFF. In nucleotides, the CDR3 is TGTGCCAGCAGTTATGGGACTAGCGGTAACACCGGGGAGCTGTTTTTT.

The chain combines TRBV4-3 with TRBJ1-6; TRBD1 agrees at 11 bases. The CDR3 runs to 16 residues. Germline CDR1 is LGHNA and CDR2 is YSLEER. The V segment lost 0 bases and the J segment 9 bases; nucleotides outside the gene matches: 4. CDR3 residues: CASSQDEGTGGSPLHF. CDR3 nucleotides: TGCGCCAGCAGCCAAGATGAAGGGACAGGGGGTTCACCCCTCCACTTT.

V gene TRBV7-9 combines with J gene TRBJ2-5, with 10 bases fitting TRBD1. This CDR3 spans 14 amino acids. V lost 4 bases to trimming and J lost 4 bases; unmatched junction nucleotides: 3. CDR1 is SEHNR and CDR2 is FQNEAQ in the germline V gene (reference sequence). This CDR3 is CASSSTGGAETQYF. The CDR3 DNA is TGTGCCAGCAGCTCGACAGGGGGCGCAGAGACCCAGTACTTC.